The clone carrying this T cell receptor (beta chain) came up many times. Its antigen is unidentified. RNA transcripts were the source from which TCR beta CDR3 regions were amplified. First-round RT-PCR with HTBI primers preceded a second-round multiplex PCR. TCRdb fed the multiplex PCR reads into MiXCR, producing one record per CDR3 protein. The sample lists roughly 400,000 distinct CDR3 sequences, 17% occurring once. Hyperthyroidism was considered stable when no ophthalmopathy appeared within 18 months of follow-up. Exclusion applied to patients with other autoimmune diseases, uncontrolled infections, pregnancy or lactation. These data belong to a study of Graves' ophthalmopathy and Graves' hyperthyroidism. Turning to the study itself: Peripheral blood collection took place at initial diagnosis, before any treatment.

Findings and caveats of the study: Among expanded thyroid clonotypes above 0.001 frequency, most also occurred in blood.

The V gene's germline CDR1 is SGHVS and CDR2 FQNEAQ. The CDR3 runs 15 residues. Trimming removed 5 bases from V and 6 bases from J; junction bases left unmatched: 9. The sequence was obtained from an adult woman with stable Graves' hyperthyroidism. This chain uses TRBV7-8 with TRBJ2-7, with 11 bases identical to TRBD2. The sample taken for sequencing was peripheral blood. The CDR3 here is CASSPSGRNGGEQYF. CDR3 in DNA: TGTGCCAGCAGCCCTAGCGGGAGGAACGGGGGCGAGCAGTACTTC.